This TCR beta chain comes out of a study of human T cells and chemical hapten exposure. Germline V CDR1 and CDR2: MNHEY, SMNVEV (reference sequence). The V end was cut by 7 bases, the J end by 4 bases, with 19 bases between. The CDR3 loop spans 15 amino acids. Time point reported: patch test 1, 2 weeks after DPC sensitization. The treatment was: therapeutic diphenylcyclopropenone sensitization with weekly scalp DPC. Patch tests were applied only after blood draws. This clonotype was seen a few times. TCRdb re-called the RACE reads with MiXCR, one entry per CDR3 protein. Of about 99,000 distinct CDR3 sequences in the sample, approximately 13% were seen once.

The sample was whole blood, taken in connection with sensitization to the hapten diphenylcyclopropenone (DPC). This chain links TRBV27 with TRBJ1-2, with D unclear. The source of this sequence is a woman in her thirties or forties with alopecia areata. Some clones in this sample may be carry-over from other donors' samples. Here the CDR3 reads CASNMRGQPAYGYTF. As DNA, the CDR3 is TGTGCCAGCAACATGCGGGGTCAGCCGGCCTATGGCTACACCTTC.